Included here is one T cell receptor beta chain sequence, with context. Its matching antigen is unknown. The sample originates from a study of blood T cells in healthy people across ages. Study conclusions and caveats: Measured against age, TCR beta diversity per million T cells decreased in a roughly linear manner. With naive T cell percentage, TCR beta diversity showed a strong correlation. It was the long-lived donors that had more naive CD4+ cells and higher diversity than aged donors.

A sample-barcoded 5' primer and a J-beta primer mix were used in a second PCR of about 7 to 12 cycles. TCRdb redid the calling of the 5' RACE reads with MiXCR, one entry per CDR3 protein. The sample holds about 580,000 distinct CDR3 sequences; around 48% are singletons and the top ten take 20% to 25%. Per the germline V gene, CDR1 is PRHDT and CDR2 is FYEKMQ (reference sequence). CDR3 size: 15 residues. The chain employs TRBV13 and TRBJ2-4; D might be TRBD1 or TRBD2, each matching 5 bases. The J call could be wrong; TRBJ2-7 is a better fit for the DNA end. The TCR was taken from an elderly man in good health. Sequencing used blood. The CDR3 coding sequence is TGTGCCAGCAGCTCGGGCCGGGACGCCGCCTACGAGCAGTACTTC. Its protein product is CASSSGRDAAYEQYF.